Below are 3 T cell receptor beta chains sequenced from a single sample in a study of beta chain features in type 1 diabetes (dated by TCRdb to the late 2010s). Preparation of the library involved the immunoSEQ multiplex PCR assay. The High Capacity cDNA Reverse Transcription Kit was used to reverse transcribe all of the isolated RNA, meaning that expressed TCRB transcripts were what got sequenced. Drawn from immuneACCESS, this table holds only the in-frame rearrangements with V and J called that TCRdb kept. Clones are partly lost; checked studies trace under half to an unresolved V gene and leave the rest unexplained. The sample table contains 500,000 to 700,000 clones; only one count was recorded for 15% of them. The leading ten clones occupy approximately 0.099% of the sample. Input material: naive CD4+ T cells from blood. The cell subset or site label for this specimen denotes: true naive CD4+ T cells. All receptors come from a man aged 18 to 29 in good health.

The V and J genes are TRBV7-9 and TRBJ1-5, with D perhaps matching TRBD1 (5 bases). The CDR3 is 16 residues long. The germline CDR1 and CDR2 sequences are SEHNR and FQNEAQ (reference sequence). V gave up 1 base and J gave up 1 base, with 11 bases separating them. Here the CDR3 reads CASSLGIQGSNQPQHF. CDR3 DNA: TGTGCCAGCAGCTTAGGGATCCAGGGCAGCAATCAGCCCCAGCATTTT.

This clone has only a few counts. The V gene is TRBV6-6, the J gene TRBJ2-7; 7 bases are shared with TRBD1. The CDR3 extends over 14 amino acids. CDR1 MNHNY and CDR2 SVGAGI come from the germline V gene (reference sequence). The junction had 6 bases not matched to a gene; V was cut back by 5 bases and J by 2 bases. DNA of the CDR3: TGTGCCAGCAGTAATGAACAGGGGCCCTACGAGCAGTACTTC. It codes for CASSNEQGPYEQYF.

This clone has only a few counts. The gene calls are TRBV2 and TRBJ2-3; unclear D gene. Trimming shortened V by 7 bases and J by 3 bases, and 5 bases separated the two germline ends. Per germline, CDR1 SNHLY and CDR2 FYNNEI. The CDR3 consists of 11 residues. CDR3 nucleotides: TGTGCCAGCACTAGGACAGATACGCAGTATTTT. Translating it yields CASTRTDTQYF.